This entry describes one T cell receptor (beta chain). Its antigen is as yet unknown. This sample was taken from a study of T cells after yellow fever vaccination. Template switching with 5'RACE generated the TCR cDNA and added a universal primer site and UMIs. TCRdb reprocessed the 5' RACE reads with MiXCR, giving one entry per CDR3 protein. The sample includes some 560,000 distinct CDR3 sequences, approximately 21% of them seen just once. Regarding the study as a whole: Contamination of FACS-sorted repertoires by abundant clonotypes from the bulk population could occur.

The CDR3 covers 14 residues. With 2 bases removed from V and 4 bases from J, the gap between germline ends came to 6 bases. The germline CDR1 and CDR2 sequences are MNHNS and SASEGT. The rearrangement links TRBV6-1 to TRBJ1-6; D unclear. This receptor was obtained from a man aged 25 to 40 who received the YFV17D yellow fever vaccine. This sample comprised PBMCs, obtained 15 days after the yellow fever booster vaccination. CDR3 amino acids: CASSESVYNSPLHF. DNA of the CDR3: TGTGCCAGCAGTGAATCGGTTTATAATTCACCCCTCCACTTT.